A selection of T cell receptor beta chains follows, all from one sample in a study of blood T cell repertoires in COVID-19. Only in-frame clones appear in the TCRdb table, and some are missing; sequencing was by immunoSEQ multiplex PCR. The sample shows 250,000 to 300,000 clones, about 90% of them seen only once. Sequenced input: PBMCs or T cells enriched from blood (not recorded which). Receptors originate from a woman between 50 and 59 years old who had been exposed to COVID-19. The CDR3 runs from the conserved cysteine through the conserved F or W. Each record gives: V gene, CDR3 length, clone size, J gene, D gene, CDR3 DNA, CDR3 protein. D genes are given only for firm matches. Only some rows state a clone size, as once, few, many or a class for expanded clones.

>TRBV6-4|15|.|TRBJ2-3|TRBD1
TGTGCCAGCAGTGAGGCAGGGGGCACCTCAGATACGCAGTATTTT
CASSEAGGTSDTQYF
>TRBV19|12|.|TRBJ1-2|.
TGTGCCAGTAGGCCGCCGGAGGGTGGCTACACCTTC
CASRPPEGGYTF
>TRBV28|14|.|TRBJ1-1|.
TGTGCCAGCAGTCATCCGGGGTCCAGCACTGAAGCTTTCTTT
CASSHPGSSTEAFF
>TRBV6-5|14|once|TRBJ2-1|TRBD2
TGTGCCAGCAGACCCGGGACTAACTACAATGAGCAGTTCTTC
CASRPGTNYNEQFF
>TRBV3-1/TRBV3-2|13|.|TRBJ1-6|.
TGTGCCAGCAGCGTGCAGAATAATTCACCCCTCCACTTT
CASSVQNNSPLHF
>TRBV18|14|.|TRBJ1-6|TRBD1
TGTGCCAGCTCACGGGGACAGTCTCCGTCACCCCTCCACTTT
CASSRGQSPSPLHF
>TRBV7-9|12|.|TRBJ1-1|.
TGTGCCAGCTTACAGGTGAACACTGAAGCTTTCTTT
CASLQVNTEAFF
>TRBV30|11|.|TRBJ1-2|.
TGTGCCTGGACAGGGATAGCCGGCTACACCTTC
CAWTGIAGYTF
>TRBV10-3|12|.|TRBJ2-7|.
TGTGCCATCACTTCGGGTGACCACGAGCAGTACTTC
CAITSGDHEQYF
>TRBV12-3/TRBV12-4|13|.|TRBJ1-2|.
TGTGCCAGCAGTTTAGGGGCCGGCTATGGCTACACCTTC
CASSLGAGYGYTF
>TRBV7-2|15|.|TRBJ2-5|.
TGTGCCAGCAGCTTTCGGGGGACGGCACAAGAGACCCAGTACTTC
CASSFRGTAQETQYF
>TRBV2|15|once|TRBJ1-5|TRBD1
TGTGCCAGCAGGGGAGGACAGGGTTTTTATCAGCCCCAGCATTTT
CASRGGQGFYQPQHF
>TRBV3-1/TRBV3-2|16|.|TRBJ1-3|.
TGTGCCAGCAGCCAAAAAACGGGACTGACCGGAAACACCATATATTTT
CASSQKTGLTGNTIYF
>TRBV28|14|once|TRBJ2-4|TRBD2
TGTGCCAGCAGTCCTCGACTCAGCGGGGCAATTCAGTACTTC
CASSPRLSGAIQYF
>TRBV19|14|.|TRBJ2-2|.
TGTGCCAGTAGTATAGTTGCGGGGTCCGGGGAGCTGTTTTTT
CASSIVAGSGELFF
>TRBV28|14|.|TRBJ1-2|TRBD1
TGTGCCAGCTCGTGGACAGGAGCTAACTATGGCTACACCTTC
CASSWTGANYGYTF
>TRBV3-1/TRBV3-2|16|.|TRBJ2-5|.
TGTGCCAGCAGCCAAGTGCGGGCGGCCAACTCTGGGACCCAGTACTTC
CASSQVRAANSGTQYF
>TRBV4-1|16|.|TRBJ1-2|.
TGCGCCAGCAGCCAAGAACAGGCCCGGCCGGCCTATGGCTACACCTTC
CASSQEQARPAYGYTF
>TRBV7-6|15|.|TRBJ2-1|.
TGTGCCAGCAGTCCAGTACAGAATTCCTACAATGAGCAGTTCTTC
CASSPVQNSYNEQFF
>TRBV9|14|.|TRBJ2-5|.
TGTGCCAGCAGCGTAGGTGGAGTACAAGAGACCCAGTACTTC
CASSVGGVQETQYF
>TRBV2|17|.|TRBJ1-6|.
TGTGCCAGCGCCGGGGCGGGACTCGGCTCCTATAATTCACCCCTCCACTTT
CASAGAGLGSYNSPLHF
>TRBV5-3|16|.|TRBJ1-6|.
TGTGCCAGAAGCCCTGGGGTGGGGAGTAGAAGTTCACCCCTCCACTTT
CARSPGVGSRSSPLHF
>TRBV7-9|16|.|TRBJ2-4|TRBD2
TGTGCCAGCAGCTTAGACGGGGGGGCCCTTACAAACATTCAGTACTTC
CASSLDGGALTNIQYF
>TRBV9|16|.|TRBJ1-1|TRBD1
TGTGCCAGCAGCGTAGCTACGGCAGGGGGTATCACTGAAGCTTTCTTT
CASSVATAGGITEAFF
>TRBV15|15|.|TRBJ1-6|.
TGTGCCACCAGCAGAGATGCAGGCAGGGGTTCACCCCTCCACTTT
CATSRDAGRGSPLHF
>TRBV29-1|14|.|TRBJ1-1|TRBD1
TGCAGCGTTGAACTCGGAAGGGGGCAAACTGAAGCTTTCTTT
CSVELGRGQTEAFF
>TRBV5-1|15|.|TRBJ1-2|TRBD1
TGCGCCAGCAGCTCAGACAGGGCTGACTTCTATGGCTACACCTTC
CASSSDRADFYGYTF
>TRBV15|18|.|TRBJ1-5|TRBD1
TGTGCCACCAGCAGAGATCATTACCCTACAGGGGGCATCCAGCCCCAGCATTTT
CATSRDHYPTGGIQPQHF
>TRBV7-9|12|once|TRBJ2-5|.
TGTGCCAGCAGCCCCCTTTTAGAGACCCAGTACTTC
CASSPLLETQYF
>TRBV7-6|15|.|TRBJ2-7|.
TGTGCCAGCAGCTGGGCGGCGGGGACCCGGTACGAGCAGTACTTC
CASSWAAGTRYEQYF
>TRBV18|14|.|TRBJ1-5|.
TGTGCCAGCTCCCTTAGGACAGACAATCAGCCCCAGCATTTT
CASSLRTDNQPQHF
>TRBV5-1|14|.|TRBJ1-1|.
TGCGCCAGCAGCTTTGAGGGCCTGGGCACTGAAGCTTTCTTT
CASSFEGLGTEAFF
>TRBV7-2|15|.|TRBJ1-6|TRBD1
TGTGCCAGCACCCCTTCGGGACAGGTCGGCTCACCCCTCCACTTT
CASTPSGQVGSPLHF
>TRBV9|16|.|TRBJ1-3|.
TGTGCCAGCAGCGTAGTAGGGGGTTCCTCTGGAAACACCATATATTTT
CASSVVGGSSGNTIYF
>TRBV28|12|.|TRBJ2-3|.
TGTGCCAGCAGTCCCATTACAGATACGCAGTATTTT
CASSPITDTQYF
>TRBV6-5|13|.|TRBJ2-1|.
TGTGCCAGCACCCCAGGGACCTACAATGAGCAGTTCTTC
CASTPGTYNEQFF
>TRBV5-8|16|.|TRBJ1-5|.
TGTGCCAGCAGCTTGTTTGCAGGGAGGGTAGGCCAGCCCCAGCATTTT
CASSLFAGRVGQPQHF
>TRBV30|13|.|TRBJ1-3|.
TGTGCCTGGAACGACAGATTAGGAAACACCATATATTTT
CAWNDRLGNTIYF
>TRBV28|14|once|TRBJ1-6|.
TGTGCCAGCAGTTTGGTCAGGGGTAGTTCACCCCTCCACTTT
CASSLVRGSSPLHF
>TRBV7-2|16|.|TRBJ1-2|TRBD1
TGTGCCAGCAGCTTAGCACAGGGGTCGGTGCACTATGGCTACACCTTC
CASSLAQGSVHYGYTF
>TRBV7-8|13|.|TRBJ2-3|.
TGTGCCAGCAGCCTCGACAGAGTAGATACGCAGTATTTT
CASSLDRVDTQYF